This entry features one TCR beta chain sequence. The clone's antigen remains unknown. The sample holds no much larger clone one base away, and base qualities are not on file. Libraries were made using the immunoSEQ multiplex PCR assay. Drawn from immuneACCESS, this table holds only the in-frame rearrangements with V and J called that TCRdb kept. Clones are partly lost; checked studies trace under half to an unresolved V gene and leave the rest unexplained. Across this sample there are some 21,000 clones, with 90% seen only once. Of the sample, 0.65% to 0.8% falls within the top ten clones. This record comes from a study of T cell repertoires and Cas9 in healthy adults (dated by TCRdb to about 2018). About the investigation overall: SpCas9-reactive T cells were characterized for multi-effector potency, cytotoxicity and lineage determination within the CD4 and CD8 compartments. The study looked at preexisting T cell immunity to the Streptococcus pyogenes Cas9 nuclease (SpCas9), which is used in CRISPR gene editing.

Healthy humans were used as donors in the study. What the work shows at the level of the full study, not this receptor alone: Proliferation and function of SpCas9-reactive effector T cells were reported to be mitigated in vitro by SpCas9-reactive regulatory T cells.

The V and J ends are trimmed by 1 base and 5 bases, leaving 6 bases between them. Sequences SGHTA (CDR1) and FQGNSA (CDR2) are obtained from the germline V gene. From the cysteine through the phenylalanine, the CDR3 covers 13 amino acids. Just the 39-base CDR3 DNA is kept, in frame starting at base 1. The receptor chain draws on TRBV7-2 and TRBJ2-1, with no confident D gene call. The receptor's source is a human donor in good health. Sequencing was performed on CD4+ effector T cells (CD127+, CD25-, CD137-, CD154-) from PBMCs; culture status not recorded. Here the CDR3 is given as CASSLDTNNEQFF. The nucleotides are TGTGCCAGCAGCTTAGACACAAACAATGAGCAGTTCTTC.